This T cell receptor beta chain was observed in a study of Ad26.COV2.S vaccination and SARS-CoV-2 variants. Specified treatment: 19 received Ad26.COV2.S at low or high dose, single or two shots; about five received placebo; per-sample allocation not given. The study sampled participants on day 63 after the first vaccine or placebo injection. The CDR3 length is 16 residues. Per the germline V gene, CDR1 is LNHNV and CDR2 is YYDKDF (reference sequence). The V and J ends lost 1 base and 7 bases, in that order; junction bases with no gene match: 10. Profiling relied on immunoSEQ multiplex PCR, and the TCRdb table lists in-frame clones only, not all of them. The sample yields under 500,000 clones, 92% seen once.

This clonotype was sampled from a person aged 18-60 years who received the Ad26.COV2.S COVID-19 vaccine or a placebo. Material: peripheral blood, obtained in a trial of Ad26.COV2.S vaccine versus placebo. This chain connects TRBV15 to TRBJ2-1, with 7 bases lining up with TRBD1. The chain's CDR3 is CATSRGVEGARNEQFF. The CDR3 DNA sequence: TGTGCCACCAGCAGAGGTGTCGAGGGGGCGCGGAATGAGCAGTTCTTC.